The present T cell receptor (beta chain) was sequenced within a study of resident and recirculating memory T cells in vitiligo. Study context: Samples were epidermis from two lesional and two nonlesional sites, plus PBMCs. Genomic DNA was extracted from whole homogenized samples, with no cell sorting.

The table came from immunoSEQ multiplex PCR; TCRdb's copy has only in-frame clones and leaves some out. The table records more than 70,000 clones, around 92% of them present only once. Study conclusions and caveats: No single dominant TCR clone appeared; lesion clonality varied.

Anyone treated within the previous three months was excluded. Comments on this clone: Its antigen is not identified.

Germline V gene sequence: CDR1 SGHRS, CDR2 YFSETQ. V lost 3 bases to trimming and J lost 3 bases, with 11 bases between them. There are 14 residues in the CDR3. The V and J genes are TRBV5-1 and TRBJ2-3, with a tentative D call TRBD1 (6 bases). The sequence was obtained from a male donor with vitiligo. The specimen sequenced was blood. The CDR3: CASSSGARTDTQYF. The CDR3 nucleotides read TGCGCCAGCAGCTCAGGGGCCCGAACAGATACGCAGTATTTT.